Each of the 11 T cell receptor beta chains below was sequenced from the same sample in a study of high-grade serous ovarian cancer treatment subgroups. Tumor samples were taken before definitive surgery or chemotherapy. TCRdb keeps only in-frame clones here, not all; method: immunoSEQ multiplex PCR. The profile shows roughly 18,000 clones, around 74% of them singletons. The sample comprised tumor tissue. Source of these receptors: a human donor with high-grade serous ovarian cancer.

V is TRBV6-4 and J is TRBJ2-3, with 8 nucleotides matching TRBD2. V gave up 3 bases and J gave up 2 bases; unmatched junction bases: 4. Germline CDR1 is MRHNA and CDR2 is SNTAGT. The CDR3 extends over 15 amino acids. CDR3 in amino acids: CASSEVAGSTDTQYF. In DNA, the CDR3 is TGTGCCAGCAGTGAGGTAGCGGGATCCACAGATACGCAGTATTTT.

V gene TRBV7-2 combines with J gene TRBJ2-1, with a tentative D call TRBD2 (6 bases). V dropped 1 base and J dropped 6 bases, with 7 bases sitting between them. CDR3 length: 13 amino acids. Per the germline V gene, CDR1 is SGHTA and CDR2 is FQGNSA. This chain's CDR3 is CASSLGGGNEQFF. Here the CDR3 DNA reads TGTGCCAGCAGCTTAGGGGGAGGCAATGAGCAGTTCTTC.

The chain recombines TRBV7-3 with TRBJ2-1; D may correspond to TRBD1 or TRBD2 (5 bases each). The ends were cut back, 5 bases at V and 2 bases at J, with 13 bases in the middle. Germline V CDR1 and CDR2: SGHTA, FQGTGA. The CDR3 consists of 15 residues. CDR3 DNA: TGTGCCAGCAGCCAAGATAGAGGGGCCTACAATGAGCAGTTCTTC. The encoded protein is CASSQDRGAYNEQFF.

This clone has only one observation. J is TRBJ2-1 and V is TRBV9; D unresolved. This CDR3 region has 13 residues. The germline V and J ends were trimmed by 4 bases and 6 bases, with 11 bases remaining between them. Germline lookup yields CDR1 SGDLS and CDR2 YYNGEE. CDR3 residues: CASSPSPFNEQFF. CDR3 nucleotides: TGTGCCAGCAGCCCGAGTCCTTTCAATGAGCAGTTCTTC.

The genes are TRBV5-1 and TRBJ2-7, with a tentative D call TRBD1 (6 bases). This CDR3 comprises 13 residues. The germline V gene encodes CDR1 SGHRS and CDR2 YFSETQ. Trimming left V 0 bases short and J 4 bases short, with 8 bases between. This CDR3 is CASSLDREYEQYF. DNA for the CDR3: TGCGCCAGCAGCTTGGACAGGGAGTACGAGCAGTACTTC.

The J gene is TRBJ2-3, the V gene TRBV7-3; 7 nucleotides match TRBD2. This CDR3 has 14 amino acids. V was pared by 2 bases and J by 5 bases, with 4 bases of the junction left unmatched. CDR1 is SGHTA and CDR2 is FQGTGA in the germline V gene. Written as DNA, the CDR3 is TGTGCCAGCAGCTTAGCGGGAGTTGGAGATACGCAGTATTTT. It translates to CASSLAGVGDTQYF.

CDR3 region: CASSATTRGSEQYF. CDR3 in DNA: TGTGCCAGCAGCGCGACGACAAGGGGGAGCGAGCAGTACTTC. The gene calls are TRBV9 and TRBJ2-7; D is possibly TRBD1 (6 bases). Germline V gives CDR1 SGDLS, CDR2 YYNGEE. The CDR3 has 14 amino acids. Trimming removed 3 bases at V and 6 bases at J, with 16 bases between.

This chain connects TRBV4-3 to TRBJ2-7, with 9 positions matching TRBD2. The ends lost 1 base at V and 3 bases at J; junction bases unmatched: 4. CDR1 and CDR2 (germline): LGHNA, YSLEER. This CDR3 region has 15 residues. The CDR3 region has the DNA TGCGCCAGCAGCCAAGGGACTAGCGTTTACTACGAGCAGTACTTC. Translation: CASSQGTSVYYEQYF.

The rearrangement links TRBV9 to TRBJ2-3; 7 nucleotides match TRBD2. Germline CDR1 is SGDLS and CDR2 is YYNGEE. Trimming cost V 4 bases and J 2 bases; bases outside gene matches: 7. CDR3 length equals 15 residues. For the CDR3, the DNA is TGTGCCAGCAGCCCCCGGGGGGACTTCACAGATACGCAGTATTTT. Protein: CASSPRGDFTDTQYF.

The genes are TRBV7-2 and TRBJ2-1; D is undetermined. V lost 2 bases to trimming and J lost 9 bases, with 14 bases between them. The CDR3 loop spans 14 amino acids. Germline CDR1 reads SGHTA; CDR2 reads FQGNSA. CDR3 in amino acids: CASSLFRRTTEQFF. CDR3 DNA sequence: TGTGCCAGCAGCTTATTCAGGCGAACTACTGAGCAGTTCTTC.

The J gene is TRBJ2-7, the V gene TRBV2; TRBD1 matches at 10 bases. This CDR3 has 13 amino acids. The germline V gene encodes CDR1 SNHLY and CDR2 FYNNEI. The V and J ends lost 6 bases and 5 bases, in that order; junction bases with no gene match: 4. The CDR3 DNA follows: TGTGCCAGCAGCGAGGGACAGGGGAACGAGCAGTACTTC. Translation: CASSEGQGNEQYF.